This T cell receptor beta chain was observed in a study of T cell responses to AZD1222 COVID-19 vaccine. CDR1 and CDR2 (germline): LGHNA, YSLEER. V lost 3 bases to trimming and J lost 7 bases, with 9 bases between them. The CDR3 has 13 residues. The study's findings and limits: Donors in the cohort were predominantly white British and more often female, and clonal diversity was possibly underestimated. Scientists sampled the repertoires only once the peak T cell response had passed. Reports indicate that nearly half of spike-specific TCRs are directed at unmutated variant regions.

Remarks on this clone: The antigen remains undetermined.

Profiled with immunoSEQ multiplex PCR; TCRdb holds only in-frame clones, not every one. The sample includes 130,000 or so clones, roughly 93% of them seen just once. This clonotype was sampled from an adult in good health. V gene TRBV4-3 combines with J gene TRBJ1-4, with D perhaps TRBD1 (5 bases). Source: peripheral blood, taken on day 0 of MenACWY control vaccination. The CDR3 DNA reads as TGCGCCAGCAGCCAGGGGGTTGGTGAAAAACTGTTTTTT. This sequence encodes CASSQGVGEKLFF.